This T cell receptor beta chain was recorded in a study of T cell responses to AZD1222 COVID-19 vaccine. Whole-study findings and limits: Spike-specific TCR breadth rose after two AZD1222 doses, and depth rose as well.

TCRdb's copy holds only in-frame clones and misses some; the assay was immunoSEQ multiplex PCR. Of some 140,000 clones listed, about 86% are singletons. CDR3 length: 15 amino acids. Germline CDR1 and CDR2: SQVTM and ANQGSEA. V lost 4 bases and J lost 0, with 12 bases in between. Of note for this clone: Antigen: not known.

The source material was peripheral blood, sampled on day 0 of MenACWY control vaccination. The TCR was taken from an adult in good health. The genes are TRBV29-1 and TRBJ2-2; D gene unclear. CDR3 protein: CSVVSGSANTGELFF. CDR3 sequence (DNA): TGCAGCGTTGTATCCGGTTCCGCGAACACCGGGGAGCTGTTTTTT.